Below, 25 T cell receptor beta chains from the same sample are listed, as sequenced in a study of spatial heterogeneity in lung cancer (dated by TCRdb to the late 2010s). Libraries came from 5' RACE. This sample was sequenced with a NextSeq 500. TCRdb reran the public reads through fastp at Q25 and MiXCR, keeping productive beta chains. Every entry covers one CDR3 protein and lists the most common genes and DNA from its rows. This sample is represented by about 52,000 distinct CDR3 sequences; 6% to 8.5% of them were singletons. The ten largest clones add up to around 33% of the sample. This sample's time point label indicates: blood at routine non-recurrence follow-up after resection. For TCR sequencing, whole RNA was extracted from tumor and nontumor lung tissue, or from cryopreserved PBMC samples, and no cell sorting was done. The source was PBMCs, collected at follow-up. The receptors stem from a female donor with early-stage non-small cell lung cancer.

Ten or more counts support this clonotype. The gene calls are TRBV7-2 and TRBJ2-7; tentative D call: TRBD1 (5 bases). The CDR3 extends over 13 amino acids. Trimming stripped 4 bases from V and 6 bases from J, with 13 bases between. Germline V gene sequence: CDR1 SGHTA, CDR2 FQGNSA. CDR3 protein: CASSSFDSFEQYF. DNA for the CDR3: TGTGCCAGCAGCTCCTTCGACAGTTTCGAGCAGTACTTC.

Ten or more counts support this clonotype. This chain uses TRBV24-1 with TRBJ1-2; no clear D gene. The V end was cut by 4 bases, the J end by 8 bases, with 10 bases between. The CDR3 sequence is 12 residues long. Germline loops: CDR1 KGHDR, CDR2 SFDVKD. The CDR3 region has the DNA TGTGCCACCAGTGAACCCGGGCGCGGCTACACCTTC. As protein: CATSEPGRGYTF.

This clonotype was picked up many times. The rearrangement joins TRBV2 to TRBJ2-2; D could derive from TRBD1 or TRBD2 (5 bases each). The ends were cut back, 8 bases at V and 5 bases at J, with 12 bases in the middle. The CDR3 has 13 amino acids. CDR1 and CDR2 (germline): SNHLY, FYNNEI. The CDR3 DNA reads as TGTGCCAGCCTCAGGGAGCGAACCGGGGAGCTGTTTTTT. As protein: CASLRERTGELFF. The variable domain in full, with the rest retrieved from reference TRBV2 and TRBJ2-2, is EPEVTQTPSHQVTQMGQEVILRCVPISNHLYFYWYRQILGQKVEFLVSFYNNEISEKSEIFDDQFSVERPDGSNFTLKIRSTKLEDSAMYFCASLRERTGELFFGEGSRLTVL.

This clonotype came up many times. V is TRBV5-6 and J is TRBJ1-1; D is possibly TRBD1 (6 bases). There are 14 residues in the CDR3. The germline V gene has CDR1 SGHDT and CDR2 YYEEEE. V dropped 6 bases and J dropped 4 bases, with 16 bases sitting between them. CDR3 coding DNA: TGTGCCAGCACCCCGGGGGGGGCGGGCACTGAAGCTTTCTTT. Translated, it gives CASTPGGAGTEAFF.

The chain is built from TRBV7-2 and TRBJ2-1; D is undetermined. The CDR3 has 16 residues. Germline CDR1 SGHTA, CDR2 FQGNSA. Trimming took 7 bases from V and 0 from J, leaving 16 bases between them. The CDR3 protein is CASTFSGLGSYNEQFF. The CDR3 region has the DNA TGTGCCAGCACCTTTAGTGGCCTCGGCTCCTACAATGAGCAGTTCTTC.

This clonotype occurred many times. The J gene is TRBJ1-2, the V gene TRBV20-1; the D gene is possibly TRBD1 (6 bases). Germline V lookup: CDR1 DFQATT, CDR2 SNEGSKA (reference sequence). V was pared by 5 bases and J by 2 bases, with 18 bases between. The CDR3 sequence is 15 residues long. The chain's CDR3 is CSAPRDGQLNYGYTF. The CDR3 DNA reads TGCAGTGCTCCAAGAGACGGACAGCTCAACTATGGCTACACCTTC.

This clonotype turned up a few times. The chain carries TRBV29-1 and TRBJ1-2, with no clear D. This CDR3 spans 11 amino acids. CDR1 SQVTM and CDR2 ANQGSEA come from the germline V gene. The CDR3 nucleotides read TGCCCGCCGGCTTCTAACTATGGCTACACCTTC. It translates to CPPASNYGYTF.

This clonotype was recorded a few times. V and J are TRBV30 and TRBJ2-7; 12 bases fit TRBD2. The CDR3 is 17 residues long. The germline V gene has CDR1 GTSNPN and CDR2 SVGIG (reference sequence). The V and J ends lost 4 bases and 6 bases, in that order; junction bases with no gene match: 16. CDR3 bases: TGTGCCTGGACCACCCCCCCCAAGACTAGCGGGGGTGGCGAGCAGTACTTC. This encodes CAWTTPPKTSGGGEQYF.

This clonotype showed up just a few times. The gene calls are TRBV5-1 and TRBJ2-7; D assignment may be TRBD1 or TRBD2 (5 bases each). V lost 4 bases, J lost 1 base, and 9 bases lay in between. Germline CDR1 SGHRS, CDR2 YFSETQ. The CDR3 length is 13 residues. CDR3 in amino acids: CASSTGPSYEQYF. Written as DNA, the CDR3 is TGCGCCAGCAGCACGGGGCCTTCCTACGAGCAGTACTTC.

This clonotype has at least ten counts. The chain couples TRBV2 to TRBJ2-7, with 7 bases that match TRBD1. CDR3 length equals 14 residues. Losses at the gene ends were 2 bases for V and 3 bases for J; bases not matched to a gene: 4. Germline V gene data show CDR1 as SNHLY and CDR2 as FYNNEI. The CDR3: CASSEQGEFYEQYF. The DNA for the CDR3 is TGTGCCAGCAGTGAACAGGGGGAGTTCTACGAGCAGTACTTC.

This clonotype was recorded many times. This chain uses TRBV7-2 with TRBJ1-1; D ambiguous. Trimming cost V 5 bases and J 11 bases, with 18 bases left between them. The CDR3 length is 13 residues. Germline values: CDR1 SGHTA, CDR2 FQGNSA. As DNA, the CDR3 is TGTGCCAGCAGCCCGGGTCCCACTTACGGGGCTTTCTTT. Protein: CASSPGPTYGAFF.

The chain uses TRBV18 and TRBJ2-5; tentative D call: TRBD2 (5 bases). V lost 0 bases and J 4 bases, leaving 9 bases between the germline ends. The germline gives CDR1 KGHSH, CDR2 LQKENI. This CDR3 is 14 amino acids long. CDR3 bases: TGTGCCAGCTCACCACCCGGGGTCCGAGAGACCCAGTACTTC. It codes for CASSPPGVRETQYF.

This chain connects TRBV19 to TRBJ2-6; tentatively, D is TRBD1 (6 bases). Germline CDR1 and CDR2: LNHDA and SQIVND (reference sequence). V lost 5 bases and J 0 bases, leaving 23 bases between the germline ends. The length of the CDR3 is 20 residues. The CDR3 DNA follows: TGTGCCAGTAGTTACCGGGGACAAGTTTATTCTCTCTCTGGGGCCAACGTCCTGACTTTC. Protein product: CASSYRGQVYSLSGANVLTF. The complete variable domain, with remaining parts taken from reference TRBV19 and TRBJ2-6, reads DGGITQSPKYLFRKEGQNVTLSCEQNLNHDAMYWYRQDPGQGLRLIYYSQIVNDFQKGDIAEGYSVSREKKESFPLTVTSAQKNPTAFYLCASSYRGQVYSLSGANVLTFGAGSRLTVL.

Ten or more counts support this clonotype. The V gene is TRBV7-6, the J gene TRBJ2-7, with 7 bases matching TRBD2. The CDR3 runs 13 residues. Trimming took 5 bases from V and 2 from J; bases not matched to a gene: 3. Germline loops: CDR1 SGHVS, CDR2 FNYEAQ. CDR3 sequence (DNA): TGTGCCAGCAGCCGCAGCGGGACCTACGAGCAGTACTTC. Its translation is CASSRSGTYEQYF.

This clonotype was found many times. V is TRBV9 and J is TRBJ1-1; D remains ambiguous. The CDR3 is 14 residues long. The ends were cut back, 0 bases at V and 5 bases at J, with 11 bases in the middle. The germline V gene has CDR1 SGDLS and CDR2 YYNGEE. The CDR3 sequence: CASSVVRMGTEAFF. The DNA of the CDR3 is TGTGCCAGCAGCGTAGTCCGAATGGGGACTGAAGCTTTCTTT.

Ten or more counts support this clonotype. This chain connects TRBV7-2 to TRBJ1-2, with 8 bases aligning to TRBD1. This CDR3 region has 16 residues. Germline-derived CDR1 and CDR2 are SGHTA and FQGNSA. Germline trimming cut 1 base from V and 8 bases from J; bases unmatched to any gene: 12. The CDR3 coding sequence is TGTGCCAGCAGCTTAGTTTCCTGGCAGGGGGCCGGAGGCTACACCTTC. This sequence encodes CASSLVSWQGAGGYTF.

This clonotype was seen ten or more times. The chain joins TRBV10-3 to TRBJ2-1; no clear D. Germline loops: CDR1 ENHRY, CDR2 SYGVKD. The CDR3 spans 15 residues. Trimming pared 5 bases from V and 7 bases from J, leaving 18 bases between. In DNA, the CDR3 is TGTGCCATCAGTTCAGGCCGGGCCAATTTGAATGAGCAGTTCTTC. Encoded protein: CAISSGRANLNEQFF.

This clonotype was picked up many times. Written as DNA, the CDR3 is TGTGCCAGCAGCCCCTGGACAGGGGTGAAGGGTCAGCCCCAGCATTTT. Protein sequence: CASSPWTGVKGQPQHF. This sequence joins TRBV28 and TRBJ1-5; 9 bases agree with TRBD1. Germline trimming cut 6 bases from V and 6 bases from J; bases unmatched to any gene: 12. Germline-derived CDR1 and CDR2 are MDHEN and SYDVKM. The CDR3 loop spans 16 amino acids.

This clonotype was recorded many times. This rearrangement joins TRBV27 to TRBJ2-3; D is undetermined. CDR3 length equals 14 residues. The germline CDR1 and CDR2 sequences are MNHEY and SMNVEV (reference sequence). V dropped 9 bases and J dropped 0 bases, with 13 bases sitting between them. The CDR3 region is CASSRHASTDTQYF. As DNA, the CDR3 is TGTGCCAGTTCCCGACATGCTAGCACAGATACGCAGTATTTT.

The gene calls are TRBV7-6 and TRBJ1-1, with D perhaps matching TRBD1 (5 bases). CDR1 and CDR2 from the germline V gene are SGHVS and FNYEAQ. Trimming cost V 2 bases and J 6 bases, with 16 bases left between them. The CDR3 is made up of 15 amino acids. The DNA of the CDR3 is TGTGCCAGCAGCTTAAGTTTCGGGCAGGGAGCTGAAGCTTTCTTT. This gives the protein CASSLSFGQGAEAFF. The full variable domain, in which reference TRBV7-6 and TRBJ1-1 provide the parts outside the CDR3, is GAGVSQSPRYKVTKRGQDVALRCDPISGHVSLYWYRQALGQGPEFLTYFNYEAQQDKSGLPNDRFSAERPEGSISTLTIQRTEQRDSAMYRCASSLSFGQGAEAFFGQGTRLTVV.

The V gene is TRBV7-8, the J gene TRBJ1-1; 8 bases are a match to TRBD1. The CDR3 spans 13 residues. Trimming at V came to 5 bases and at J to 7 bases, leaving 6 bases not matched to a gene. The germline gives CDR1 SGHVS, CDR2 FQNEAQ. The CDR3 DNA reads as TGTGCCAGCAGCCGACAGGGGTATGGTGAAGCTTTCTTT. It translates to CASSRQGYGEAFF. The variable domain in full, completed from reference TRBV7-8 and TRBJ1-1, reads GAGVSQSPRYKVAKRGQDVALRCDPISGHVSLFWYQQALGQGPEFLTYFQNEAQLDKSGLPSDRFFAERPEGSVSTLKIQRTQQEDSAVYLCASSRQGYGEAFFGQGTRLTVV.

This clonotype was detected many times. This chain uses TRBV18 with TRBJ2-7; D gene unclear. Germline assignment: CDR1 KGHSH and CDR2 LQKENI. The CDR3 covers 14 residues. Deletions cut 6 bases from V and 5 bases from J, with 17 bases between. CDR3 sequence (DNA): TGTGCCAGCTCTCTCCGACTCGCTACTCACGAGCAGTACTTC. Translated: CASSLRLATHEQYF.

Many counts were recorded for this clonotype. The chain joins TRBV4-3 to TRBJ1-3; tentative D call: TRBD1 (5 bases). V was shortened by 1 base and J by 4 bases, with 14 bases between the two germline ends. CDR3 length: 16 residues. Germline-derived CDR1 and CDR2 are LGHNA and YSLEER. In DNA form, the CDR3 reads TGCGCCAGCAGCCAAGTGATAGGAGCAGGGGGAAACACCATATATTTT. This encodes CASSQVIGAGGNTIYF.

This clonotype was counted between two and nine times. The CDR3 loop is CASSSRFRDGEQYF. The CDR3 coding sequence is TGTGCCAGCAGCTCACGTTTCCGGGACGGGGAGCAGTACTTC. The rearrangement uses TRBV7-6 and TRBJ2-7; D might be TRBD1 or TRBD2, each matching 5 bases. The V gene's germline CDR1 is SGHVS and CDR2 FNYEAQ. The ends were cut back, 4 bases at V and 7 bases at J, with 17 bases in the middle. The CDR3 sequence is 14 residues long.

The sample holds many counts of this clonotype. The chain carries TRBV28 and TRBJ1-5; the D is unclear. There are 12 residues in the CDR3. V was cut by 6 bases and J by 5 bases, with 8 bases left in between. Germline-derived CDR1 and CDR2 are MDHEN and SYDVKM. The CDR3 here is CASRGSHQPQHF. The CDR3, as DNA: TGTGCCAGCAGGGGCTCGCATCAGCCCCAGCATTTT.